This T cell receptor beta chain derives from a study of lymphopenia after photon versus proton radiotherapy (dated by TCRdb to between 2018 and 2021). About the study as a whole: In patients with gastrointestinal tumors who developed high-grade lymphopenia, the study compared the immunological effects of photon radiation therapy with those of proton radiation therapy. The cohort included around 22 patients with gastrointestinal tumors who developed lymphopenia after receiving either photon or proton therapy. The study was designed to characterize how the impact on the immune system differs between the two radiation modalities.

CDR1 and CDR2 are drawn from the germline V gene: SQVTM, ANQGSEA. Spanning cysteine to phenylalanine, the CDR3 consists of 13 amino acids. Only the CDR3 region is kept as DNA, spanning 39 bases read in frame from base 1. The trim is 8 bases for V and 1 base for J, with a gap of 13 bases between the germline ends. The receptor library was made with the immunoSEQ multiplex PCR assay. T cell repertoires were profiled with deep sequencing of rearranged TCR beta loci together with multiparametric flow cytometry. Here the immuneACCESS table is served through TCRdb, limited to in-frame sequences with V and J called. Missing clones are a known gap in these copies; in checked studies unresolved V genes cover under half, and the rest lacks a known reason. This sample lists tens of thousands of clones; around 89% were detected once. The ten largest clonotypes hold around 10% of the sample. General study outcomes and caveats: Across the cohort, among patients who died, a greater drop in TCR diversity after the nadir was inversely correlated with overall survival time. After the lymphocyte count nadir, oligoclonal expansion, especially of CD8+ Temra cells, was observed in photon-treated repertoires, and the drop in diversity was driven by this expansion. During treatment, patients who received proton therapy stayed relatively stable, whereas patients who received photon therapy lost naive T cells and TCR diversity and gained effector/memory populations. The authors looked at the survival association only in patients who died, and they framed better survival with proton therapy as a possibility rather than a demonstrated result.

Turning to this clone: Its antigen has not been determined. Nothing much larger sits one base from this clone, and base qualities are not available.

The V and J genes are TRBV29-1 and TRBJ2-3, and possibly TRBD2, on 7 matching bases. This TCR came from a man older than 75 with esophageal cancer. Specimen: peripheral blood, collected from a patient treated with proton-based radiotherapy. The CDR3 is CSTGEGGTDTQYF. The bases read TGCAGCACGGGGGAGGGGGGCACAGATACGCAGTATTTT.